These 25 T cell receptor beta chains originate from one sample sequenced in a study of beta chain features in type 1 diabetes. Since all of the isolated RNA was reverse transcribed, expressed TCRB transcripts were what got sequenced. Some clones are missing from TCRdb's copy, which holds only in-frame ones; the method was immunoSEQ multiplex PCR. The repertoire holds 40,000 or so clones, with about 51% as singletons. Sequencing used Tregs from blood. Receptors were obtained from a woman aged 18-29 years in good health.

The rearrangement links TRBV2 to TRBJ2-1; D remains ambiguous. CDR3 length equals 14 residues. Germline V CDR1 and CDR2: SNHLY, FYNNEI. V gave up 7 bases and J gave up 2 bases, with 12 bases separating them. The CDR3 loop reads CASKDDITYNEQFF. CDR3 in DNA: TGTGCCAGCAAAGATGACATAACCTACAATGAGCAGTTCTTC.

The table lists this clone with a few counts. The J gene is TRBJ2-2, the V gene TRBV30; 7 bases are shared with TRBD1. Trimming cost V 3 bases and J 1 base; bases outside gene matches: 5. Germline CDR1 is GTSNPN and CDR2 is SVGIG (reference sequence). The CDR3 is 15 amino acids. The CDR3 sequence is CAWREQGMNTGELFF. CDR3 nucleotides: TGTGCCTGGAGGGAACAGGGGATGAACACCGGGGAGCTGTTTTTT.

CDR3 DNA sequence: TGTGCCACCAGGGACAGGGACGAGCAGTACTTC. Protein: CATRDRDEQYF. This chain links TRBV19 with TRBJ2-7; TRBD1 agrees at 9 bases. The CDR3 length is 11 residues. The J segment lost 5 bases and the V segment lost 10 bases, leaving 3 bases of the junction unmatched. Germline CDR1 LNHDA, CDR2 SQIVND (reference sequence).

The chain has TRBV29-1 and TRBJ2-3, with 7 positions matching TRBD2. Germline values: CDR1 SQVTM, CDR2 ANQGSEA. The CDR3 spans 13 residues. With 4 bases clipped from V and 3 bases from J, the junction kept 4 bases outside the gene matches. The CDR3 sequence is CSVGGRGTDTQYF. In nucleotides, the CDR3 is TGCAGCGTTGGAGGGAGGGGTACAGATACGCAGTATTTT.

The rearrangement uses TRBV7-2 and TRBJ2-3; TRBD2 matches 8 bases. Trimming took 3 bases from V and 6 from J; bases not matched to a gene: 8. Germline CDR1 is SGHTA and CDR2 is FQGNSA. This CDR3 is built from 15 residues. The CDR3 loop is CASSFRTSRGDTQYF. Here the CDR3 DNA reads TGTGCCAGCAGCTTCAGGACTAGCCGCGGGGATACGCAGTATTTT.

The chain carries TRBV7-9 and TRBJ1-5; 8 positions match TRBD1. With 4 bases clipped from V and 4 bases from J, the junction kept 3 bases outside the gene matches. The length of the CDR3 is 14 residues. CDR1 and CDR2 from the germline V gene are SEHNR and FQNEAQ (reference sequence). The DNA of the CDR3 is TGTGCCAGCAGCTCCACAGGGGGGAATCAGCCCCAGCATTTT. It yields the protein CASSSTGGNQPQHF. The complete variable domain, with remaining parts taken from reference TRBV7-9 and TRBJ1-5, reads DTGVSQNPRHKITKRGQNVTFRCDPISEHNRLYWYRQTLGQGPEFLTYFQNEAQLEKSRLLSDRFSAERPKGSFSTLEIQRTEQGDSAMYLCASSSTGGNQPQHFGDGTRLSIL.

CDR3 in amino acids: CASSGGQGAPNEQFF. DNA of the CDR3: TGTGCCAGCAGTGGCGGACAGGGGGCCCCCAATGAGCAGTTCTTC. The chain employs TRBV6-1 and TRBJ2-1; TRBD1 aligns across 11 bases. Germline V gives CDR1 MNHNS, CDR2 SASEGT. The CDR3 has 15 amino acids. Unmatched junction bases numbered 5, after V lost 4 bases and J lost 6 bases.

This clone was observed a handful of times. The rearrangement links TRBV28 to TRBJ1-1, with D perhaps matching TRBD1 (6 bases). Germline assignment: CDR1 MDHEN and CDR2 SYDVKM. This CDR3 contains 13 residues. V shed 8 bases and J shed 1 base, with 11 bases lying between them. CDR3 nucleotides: TGTGCCAGCTTCCAGGGGAGGAACACTGAAGCTTTCTTT. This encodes CASFQGRNTEAFF.

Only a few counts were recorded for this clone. CDR3: CAISEGLAKDYEQYF. DNA for the CDR3: TGTGCCATCAGTGAGGGGCTAGCGAAGGACTACGAGCAGTACTTC. The J gene is TRBJ2-7, the V gene TRBV10-3, with a possible D match to TRBD2 (6 bases). The germline CDR1 and CDR2 sequences are ENHRY and SYGVKD. CDR3 size: 15 residues. The V end lost 2 bases, the J end lost 3 bases, and 14 bases lay between the germline ends.

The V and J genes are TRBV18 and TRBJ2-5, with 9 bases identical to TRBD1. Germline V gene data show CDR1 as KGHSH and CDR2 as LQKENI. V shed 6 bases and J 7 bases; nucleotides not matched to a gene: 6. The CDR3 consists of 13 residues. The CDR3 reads CASSTGGEGTQYF. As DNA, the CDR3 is TGTGCCAGCTCTACAGGGGGCGAGGGGACCCAGTACTTC. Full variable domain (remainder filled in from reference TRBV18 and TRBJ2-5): NAGVMQNPRHLVRRRGQEARLRCSPMKGHSHVYWYRQLPEEGLKFMVYLQKENIIDESGMPKERFSAEFPKEGPSILRIQQVVRGDSAAYFCASSTGGEGTQYFGPGTRLLVL.

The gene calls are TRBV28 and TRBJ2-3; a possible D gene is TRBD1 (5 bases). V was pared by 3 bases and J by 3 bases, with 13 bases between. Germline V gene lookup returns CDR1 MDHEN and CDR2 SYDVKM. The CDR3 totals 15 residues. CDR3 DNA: TGTGCCAGCAGTTTTTGGACAAGGAGAACAGATACGCAGTATTTT. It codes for CASSFWTRRTDTQYF.

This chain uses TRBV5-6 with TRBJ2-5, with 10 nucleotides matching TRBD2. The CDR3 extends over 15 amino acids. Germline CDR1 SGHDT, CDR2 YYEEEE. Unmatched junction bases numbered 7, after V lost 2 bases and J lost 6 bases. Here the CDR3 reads CASSLAGGRVKTQYF. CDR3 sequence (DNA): TGTGCCAGCAGCTTAGCGGGAGGGCGGGTGAAGACCCAGTACTTC.

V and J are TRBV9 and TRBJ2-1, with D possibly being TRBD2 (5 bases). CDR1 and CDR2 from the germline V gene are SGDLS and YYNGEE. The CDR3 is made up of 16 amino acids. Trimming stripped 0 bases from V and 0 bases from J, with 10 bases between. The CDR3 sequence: CASSVAGVSSYNEQFF. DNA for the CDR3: TGTGCCAGCAGCGTAGCCGGGGTCAGCTCCTACAATGAGCAGTTCTTC.

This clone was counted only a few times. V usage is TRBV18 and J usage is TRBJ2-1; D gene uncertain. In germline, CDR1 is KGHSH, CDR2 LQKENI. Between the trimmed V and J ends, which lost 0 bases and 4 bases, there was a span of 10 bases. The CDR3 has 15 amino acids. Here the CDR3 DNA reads TGTGCCAGCTCACCACCAGGAGTACGATACAATGAGCAGTTCTTC. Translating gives CASSPPGVRYNEQFF. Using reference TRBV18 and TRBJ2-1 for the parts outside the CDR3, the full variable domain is NAGVMQNPRHLVRRRGQEARLRCSPMKGHSHVYWYRQLPEEGLKFMVYLQKENIIDESGMPKERFSAEFPKEGPSILRIQQVVRGDSAAYFCASSPPGVRYNEQFFGPGTRLTVL.

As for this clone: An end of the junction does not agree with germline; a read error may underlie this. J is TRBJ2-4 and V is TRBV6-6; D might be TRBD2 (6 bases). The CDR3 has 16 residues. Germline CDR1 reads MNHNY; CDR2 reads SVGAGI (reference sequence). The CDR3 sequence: CDSSYDSGVAKNIQYF. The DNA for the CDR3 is TGTGACAGCAGTTACGATAGCGGTGTAGCCAAAAACATTCAGTACTTC.

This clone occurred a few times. The CDR3, as DNA: TGTGCCAGTATCGGAGGAGGTAGCAATCAGCCCCAGCATTTT. Amino acids: CASIGGGSNQPQHF. This rearrangement joins TRBV19 to TRBJ1-5; D call uncertain. Trimming cost V 7 bases and J 0 bases, with 10 bases left between them. Per the germline V gene, CDR1 is LNHDA and CDR2 is SQIVND (reference sequence). CDR3 length: 14 amino acids.

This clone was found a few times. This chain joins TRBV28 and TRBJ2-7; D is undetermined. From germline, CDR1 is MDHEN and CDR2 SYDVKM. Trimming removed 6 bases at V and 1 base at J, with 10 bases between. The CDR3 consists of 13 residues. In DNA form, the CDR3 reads TGTGCCAGCAGGGGCCGTCCATCCTACGAGCAGTACTTC. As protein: CASRGRPSYEQYF. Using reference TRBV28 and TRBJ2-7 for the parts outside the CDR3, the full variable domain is DVKVTQSSRYLVKRTGEKVFLECVQDMDHENMFWYRQDPGLGLRLIYFSYDVKMKEKGDIPEGYSVSREKKERFSLILESASTNQTSMYLCASRGRPSYEQYFGPGTRLTVT.

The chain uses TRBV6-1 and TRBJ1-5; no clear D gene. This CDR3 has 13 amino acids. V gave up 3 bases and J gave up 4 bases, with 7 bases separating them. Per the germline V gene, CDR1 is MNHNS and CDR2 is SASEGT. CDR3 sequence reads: CASSDVRNQPQHF. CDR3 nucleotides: TGTGCCAGCAGTGACGTCCGGAATCAGCCCCAGCATTTT.

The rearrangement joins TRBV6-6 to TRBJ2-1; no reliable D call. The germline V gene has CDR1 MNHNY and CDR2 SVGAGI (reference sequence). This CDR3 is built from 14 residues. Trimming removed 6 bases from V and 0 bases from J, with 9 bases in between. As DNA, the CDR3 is TGTGCCAGCAGCCCCTCCAGCTCCTACAATGAGCAGTTCTTC. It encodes CASSPSSSYNEQFF.

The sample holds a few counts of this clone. CDR3 sequence: CASSLRTGVINEQFF. CDR3 nucleotide sequence: TGTGCCAGCAGCTTACGCACAGGGGTGATCAATGAGCAGTTCTTC. The chain carries TRBV7-9 and TRBJ2-1, with TRBD1 matching 7 bases. CDR1 and CDR2 (germline): SEHNR, FQNEAQ (reference sequence). The CDR3 is made up of 15 amino acids. With 2 bases clipped from V and 6 bases from J, the junction kept 7 bases outside the gene matches.

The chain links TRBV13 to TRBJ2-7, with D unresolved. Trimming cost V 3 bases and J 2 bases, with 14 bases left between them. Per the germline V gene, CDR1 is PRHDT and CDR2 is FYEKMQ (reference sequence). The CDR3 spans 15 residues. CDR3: CASSLPTSGTYEQYF. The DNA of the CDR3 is TGTGCCAGCAGCTTGCCGACGTCGGGTACCTACGAGCAGTACTTC.

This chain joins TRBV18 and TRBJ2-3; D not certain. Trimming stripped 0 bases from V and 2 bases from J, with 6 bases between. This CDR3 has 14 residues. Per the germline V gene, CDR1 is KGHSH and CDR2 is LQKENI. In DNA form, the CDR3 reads TGTGCCAGCTCACCACCCTCTTTCACAGATACGCAGTATTTT. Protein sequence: CASSPPSFTDTQYF.

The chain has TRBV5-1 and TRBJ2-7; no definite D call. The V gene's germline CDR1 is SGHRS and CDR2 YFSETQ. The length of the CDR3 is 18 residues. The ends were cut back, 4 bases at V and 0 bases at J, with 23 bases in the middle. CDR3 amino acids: CASSRPVKDPASSYEQYF. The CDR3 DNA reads TGCGCCAGCAGCCGACCCGTTAAGGATCCAGCGAGCTCCTACGAGCAGTACTTC.

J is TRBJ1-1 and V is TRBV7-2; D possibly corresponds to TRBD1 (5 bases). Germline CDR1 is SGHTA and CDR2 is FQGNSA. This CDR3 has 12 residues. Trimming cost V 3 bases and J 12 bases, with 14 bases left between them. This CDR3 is CASSLGGVGSFF. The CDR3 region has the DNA TGTGCCAGCAGCTTGGGGGGGGTTGGGTCTTTCTTT.

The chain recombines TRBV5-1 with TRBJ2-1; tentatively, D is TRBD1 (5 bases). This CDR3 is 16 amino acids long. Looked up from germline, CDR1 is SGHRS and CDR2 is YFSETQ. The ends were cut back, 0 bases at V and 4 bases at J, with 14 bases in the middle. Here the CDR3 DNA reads TGCGCCAGCAGCTTGGATCCAGGGTACAATTACAATGAGCAGTTCTTC. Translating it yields CASSLDPGYNYNEQFF.